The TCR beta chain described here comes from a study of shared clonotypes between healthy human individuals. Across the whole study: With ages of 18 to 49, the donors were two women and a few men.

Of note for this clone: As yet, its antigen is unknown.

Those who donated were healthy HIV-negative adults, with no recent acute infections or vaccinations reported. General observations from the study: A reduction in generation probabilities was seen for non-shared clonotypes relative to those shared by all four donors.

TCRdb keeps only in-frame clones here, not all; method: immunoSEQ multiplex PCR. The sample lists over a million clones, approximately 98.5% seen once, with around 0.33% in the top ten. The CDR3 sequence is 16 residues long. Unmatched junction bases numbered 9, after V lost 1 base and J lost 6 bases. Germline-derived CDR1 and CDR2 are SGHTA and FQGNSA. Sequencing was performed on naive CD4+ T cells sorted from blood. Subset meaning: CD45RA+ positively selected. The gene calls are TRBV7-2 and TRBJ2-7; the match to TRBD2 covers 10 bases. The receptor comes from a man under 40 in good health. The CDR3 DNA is TGTGCCAGCAGCTTAGAGCGAGCGGGAGGGCCACGCGAGCAGTACTTC. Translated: CASSLERAGGPREQYF.